The table lists the clone carrying this T cell receptor (beta chain) with a count of one. CDR3 size: 14 residues. Trimming left V 6 bases short and J 2 bases short, with 14 bases between. Germline V gene sequence: CDR1 MNHEY, CDR2 SVGAGI. Using immunoSEQ multiplex PCR, the repertoire was profiled, and TCRdb retains in-frame clones only, with some absent. The sample consists of about 94,000 clones, about 88% of them appearing once. The sample originates from a study of control samples from healthy donors and cancer patients. The genes are TRBV6-5 and TRBJ2-7; D is undetermined. Sequenced: blood. This receptor was identified in a woman aged 50 to 60 in good health. In DNA form, the CDR3 reads TGTGCCAGCAGCCTTCCGGGCCAAACCTACGAGCAGTACTTC. Amino acid sequence: CASSLPGQTYEQYF.